The next 30 T cell receptor beta chains were all read from a single sample in a study of T cell repertoires in cytomegalovirus infection. These receptors have no known antigen. TCRdb redid the calling of the reads with MiXCR, one entry per CDR3 protein. The table lists 650,000 to 900,000 distinct CDR3 sequences, 30% to 35% of them singletons. The sequences come from cultured CD8+ T cells from PBMCs, collected from culture after CMV antigen stimulation. The source is a human donor in good health (CMV status not recorded). Some clones in this sample may be carry-over from other donors' samples.

V and J are TRBV28 and TRBJ2-7, with unresolved D. With 2 bases removed from V and 3 bases from J, the gap between germline ends came to 11 bases. In germline, CDR1 is MDHEN, CDR2 SYDVKM. The CDR3 runs to 14 residues. Here the CDR3 reads CASSLRGPLYEQYV. The CDR3 nucleotides are TGTGCCAGCAGTTTAAGAGGCCCCCTCTACGAGCAGTACGTC.

This chain uses TRBV27 with TRBJ2-5, with TRBD2 identical over 7 bases. CDR3 length: 13 amino acids. V lost 5 bases, J lost 5 bases, and 5 bases stayed unmatched. Germline CDR1 is MNHEY and CDR2 is SMNVEV (reference sequence). This chain's CDR3 is CASSIWGGETQYF. The CDR3 nucleotides are TGTGCCAGCAGTATCTGGGGGGGGGAGACCCAGTACTTC.

The chain is built from TRBV27 and TRBJ2-5; 13 nucleotides match TRBD2. CDR1 and CDR2 from the germline V gene are MNHEY and SMNVEV (reference sequence). The CDR3 length is 18 residues. Unmatched junction bases numbered 8, after V lost 4 bases and J lost 0 bases. CDR3 in amino acids: CASSWLTSGGKYQETQYF. In DNA, the CDR3 is TGTGCCAGCAGTTGGTTGACTAGCGGGGGGAAGTACCAAGAGACCCAGTACTTC.

This chain's CDR3 is CASKGTVFAEAFF. DNA for the CDR3: TGTGCCAGCAAAGGGACAGTTTTCGCTGAAGCTTTCTTT. This chain joins TRBV12-3 or TRBV12-4 and TRBJ1-1; 7 nucleotides line up with TRBD1. The length of the CDR3 is 13 residues. The junction had 8 bases not matched to a gene; V was cut back by 7 bases and J by 6 bases.

This clonotype was counted many times. This sequence joins TRBV6-1 and TRBJ1-5; D call uncertain. Germline CDR1 MNHNS, CDR2 SASEGT. This CDR3 region has 16 residues. V was pared by 3 bases and J by 0 bases, with 12 bases between. CDR3 protein: CASSDVNWGSNQPQHF. DNA of the CDR3: TGTGCCAGCAGTGACGTCAATTGGGGTAGCAATCAGCCCCAGCATTTT.

Only a few counts were recorded for this clonotype. The CDR3 sequence is CASSTQGAAFF. The CDR3 nucleotides read TGCGCCAGCAGCACACAGGGCGCAGCTTTCTTT. The chain combines TRBV4-1 with TRBJ1-1; D perhaps matches TRBD1 (6 bases). The ends were cut back, 5 bases at V and 10 bases at J, with 11 bases in the middle. The CDR3 covers 11 residues. CDR1 MGHRA and CDR2 YSYEKL come from the germline V gene.

This clonotype turned up a few times. The genes are TRBV7-2 and TRBJ2-5, with TRBD2 matching 9 bases. This CDR3 spans 16 amino acids. The germline V gene has CDR1 SGHTA and CDR2 FQGNSA. The ends lost 5 bases at V and 6 bases at J; junction bases unmatched: 13. This CDR3 reads CASSPGTSSLGQTQYF. In DNA, the CDR3 is TGTGCCAGCAGCCCCGGGACTAGCAGCCTAGGTCAGACCCAGTACTTC. The full variable domain, rest sourced from reference TRBV7-2 and TRBJ2-5, is GAGVSQSPSNKVTEKGKDVELRCDPISGHTALYWYRQSLGQGLEFLIYFQGNSAPDKSGLPSDRFSAERTGGSVSTLTIQRTQQEDSAVYLCASSPGTSSLGQTQYFGPGTRLLVL.

This clonotype showed up many times. The CDR3 spells CASSSRTGAGSPLHF. Written as DNA, the CDR3 is TGTGCCAGCAGCTCGAGGACAGGCGCGGGTTCACCCCTCCACTTT. This chain connects TRBV7-8 to TRBJ1-6; 7 bases are shared with TRBD1. CDR1 and CDR2 from the germline V gene are SGHVS and FQNEAQ. The V segment lost 4 bases and the J segment 9 bases; nucleotides outside the gene matches: 9. This CDR3 region has 15 residues. Full variable domain (remainder filled in from reference TRBV7-8 and TRBJ1-6): GAGVSQSPRYKVAKRGQDVALRCDPISGHVSLFWYQQALGQGPEFLTYFQNEAQLDKSGLPSDRFFAERPEGSVSTLKIQRTQQEDSAVYLCASSSRTGAGSPLHFGNGTRLTVT.

Note on this clonotype: A single base separates this from a much larger clone, so it may be a read error. The chain couples TRBV7-6 to TRBJ2-5; D is perhaps TRBD2 (7 bases). Per germline, CDR1 SGHVS and CDR2 FNYEAQ. This CDR3 is 16 amino acids long. V was cut by 5 bases and J by 4 bases, with 20 bases left in between. The CDR3 DNA sequence: TGTGCCAGCAGCCTACCGAGGGGGACTAACACAGAGACCCAGTACTTC. It is translated as CASSLPRGTNTETQYF.

The chain recombines TRBV7-6 with TRBJ2-3; D is perhaps TRBD1 (6 bases). CDR1 SGHVS and CDR2 FNYEAQ come from the germline V gene. The CDR3 length is 14 residues. V was trimmed by 5 bases and J by 2 bases, leaving 11 bases between them. The CDR3 loop is CASSVTGPTDTQYF. The CDR3 DNA reads as TGTGCCAGCAGCGTGACAGGCCCCACAGATACGCAGTATTTT.

The CDR3 bases are TGTGCCAGCAGCCCTAGAATAGGGGGTTATGAGCAGTTCTTC. Translation gives CASSPRIGGYEQFF. The chain recombines TRBV14 with TRBJ2-1, with a weak D call TRBD1 (6 bases). The CDR3 runs to 14 residues. Trimming left V 4 bases short and J 8 bases short, with 15 bases between. CDR1 and CDR2 (germline): SGHDN, FVKESK.

Regarding this clonotype: Since a much larger clone is just one base distant, this may be a read error. This chain connects TRBV7-2 to TRBJ1-5; unclear D gene. The germline V gene has CDR1 SGHTA and CDR2 FQGNSA. Deletions cut 5 bases from V and 4 bases from J, with 12 bases between. CDR3 size: 14 residues. The DNA of the CDR3 is TGTGCCAGCAGCATTTACGGCATTAATCAGCCCCAGCATTTT. Its protein product is CASSIYGINQPQHF.

This chain joins TRBV4-1 and TRBJ2-1; the match to TRBD2 covers 9 bases. This CDR3 contains 16 residues. V lost 0 bases to trimming and J lost 6 bases; unmatched junction nucleotides: 6. Germline CDR1 MGHRA, CDR2 YSYEKL. The CDR3 nucleotides read TGCGCCAGCAGCCAAGATGTGGCTAGCGGGGCCAATGAGCAGTTCTTC. Its translation is CASSQDVASGANEQFF.

For this clonotype: An end of the junction does not agree with germline; a read error may underlie this. The V gene is TRBV7-8, the J gene TRBJ2-7; 11 bases match TRBD1. The CDR3 sequence is 15 residues long. Germline loops: CDR1 SGHVS, CDR2 FQNEAQ. The CDR3 sequence is CARSFSGTGGYEQYF. The CDR3, as DNA: TGTGCCAGGAGCTTTTCCGGGACAGGGGGGTACGAGCAGTACTTC.

In its sample, this clonotype was seen many times. The chain is built from TRBV27 and TRBJ2-3; D may correspond to TRBD1 or TRBD2 (5 bases each). Germline V lookup: CDR1 MNHEY, CDR2 SMNVEV (reference sequence). This CDR3 region has 15 residues. With 1 base removed from V and 6 bases from J, the gap between germline ends came to 14 bases. The CDR3 loop is CASSLLWGGSDTQYF. In DNA, the CDR3 is TGTGCCAGCAGTTTATTATGGGGCGGGTCGGATACGCAGTATTTT.

In this sample, this clonotype turned up many times. CDR3 loop: CASSLAGGLGNQPQHF. In nucleotides, the CDR3 is TGTGCCAGCAGCTTAGCGGGGGGGCTCGGCAATCAGCCCCAGCATTTT. The chain uses TRBV7-8 and TRBJ1-5, with TRBD1 as a possible D gene (6 bases). V gave up 0 bases and J gave up 2 bases, with 11 bases separating them. From germline, CDR1 is SGHVS and CDR2 FQNEAQ. This CDR3 has 16 residues.

The gene calls are TRBV5-5 and TRBJ2-7; no definite D call. V lost 0 bases and J lost 7, with 8 bases in between. The CDR3 consists of 12 residues. Germline CDR1 is SGHKS and CDR2 is YYEKEE (reference sequence). The CDR3 region has the DNA TGTGCCAGCAGCTTGGGGTTCGGTGAGCAGTACTTC. Translation gives CASSLGFGEQYF.

Details on this clonotype: A much larger clone differs from this one at a single base, so this may be a read error. This sequence joins TRBV7-8 and TRBJ2-6; D is possibly TRBD1 (6 bases). The CDR3 length is 14 residues. V lost 7 bases, J lost 2 bases, and 9 bases lay in between. From germline, CDR1 is SGHVS and CDR2 FQNEAQ. The CDR3 here is CASNHRAGANVLTF. In DNA, the CDR3 is TGTGCCAGCAACCACAGGGCTGGGGCCAACGTCCTGACTTTC.

In regard to this clonotype: This may come from a read error, since a much larger clone is one base off. The V and J genes are TRBV7-6 and TRBJ2-1; D ambiguous. CDR3 length equals 16 residues. The germline gives CDR1 SGHVS, CDR2 FNYEAQ. In DNA form, the CDR3 reads TGTGCCAGCAACTTAGGACCCTTAGGCGCTGACAATGAGCAGTTCTTC. It specifies CASNLGPLGADNEQFF.

The chain recombines TRBV11-2 with TRBJ1-5, with 9 bases lining up with TRBD1. The germline CDR1 and CDR2 sequences are SGHAT and FQNNGV. V was pared by 5 bases and J by 8 bases, with 4 bases of the junction left unmatched. The length of the CDR3 is 13 residues. The CDR3 reads CASSATGGKPQHF. The CDR3 DNA reads as TGTGCCAGCAGCGCTACAGGGGGCAAGCCCCAGCATTTT.

The DNA for the CDR3 is TGTGCCAGCAGTCCCTCTTCTGCGGGCGGGGGGCCTCCTCATTACGAGCAGTACTTC. This gives the protein CASSPSSAGGGPPHYEQYF. The chain uses TRBV12-3 or TRBV12-4 and TRBJ2-7, with 8 nucleotides matching TRBD2. The V segment lost 5 bases and the J segment 4 bases; nucleotides outside the gene matches: 22. The CDR3 spans 19 residues.

This clonotype was recorded a few times. This sequence joins TRBV6-6 and TRBJ2-1, with no clear D. V was pared by 0 bases and J by 0 bases, with 12 bases between. Germline loops: CDR1 MNHNY, CDR2 SVGAGI (reference sequence). The CDR3 has 17 amino acids. DNA for the CDR3: TGTGCCAGCAGTTACTCCACAGTGCTGGCCTCCTACAATGAGCAGTTCTTC. This translates into CASSYSTVLASYNEQFF.

The J gene is TRBJ1-1, the V gene TRBV7-6; possibly TRBD1 for D (6 bases). Trimming shortened V by 6 bases and J by 7 bases, and 12 bases separated the two germline ends. The CDR3 length is 12 residues. Germline CDR1 reads SGHVS; CDR2 reads FNYEAQ. CDR3 amino acids: CASSFPGVEAFF. Written as DNA, the CDR3 is TGTGCCAGCAGTTTTCCAGGGGTTGAAGCTTTCTTT.

This clonotype has only a few counts. The chain uses TRBV4-1 and TRBJ1-1; D gene unclear. There are 13 residues in the CDR3. Trimming pared 4 bases from V and 1 base from J, leaving 7 bases between. The germline V gene encodes CDR1 MGHRA and CDR2 YSYEKL. In nucleotides, the CDR3 is TGCGCCAGCAGCCCCACGAAGAACACTGAAGCTTTCTTT. Translation: CASSPTKNTEAFF.

A note on this clonotype: It may be a read error: a sequence one base away is much more abundant. The genes are TRBV28 and TRBJ1-1; D unresolved. CDR1 is MDHEN and CDR2 is SYDVKM in the germline V gene. The CDR3 is 17 amino acids. V lost 5 bases and J lost 2, with 21 bases in between. CDR3 loop: CASSPSWTLGINTEAFF. As DNA, the CDR3 is TGTGCCAGCAGTCCATCTTGGACCCTGGGAATTAACACTGAAGCTTTCTTT.

V and J are TRBV14 and TRBJ2-5, with TRBD2 as a possible D gene (5 bases). Trimming took off 0 bases at V and 5 bases at J, with 16 bases between the two ends. This CDR3 region has 16 residues. CDR1 and CDR2 from the germline V gene are SGHDN and FVKESK. CDR3 amino acids: CASSQDRRRPFETQYF. In DNA, the CDR3 is TGTGCCAGCAGCCAAGATAGGCGGAGGCCGTTCGAGACCCAGTACTTC. The full variable domain, its missing parts supplied by reference TRBV14 and TRBJ2-5, is EAGVTQFPSHSVIEKGQTVTLRCDPISGHDNLYWYRRVMGKEIKFLLHFVKESKQDESGMPNNRFLAERTGGTYSTLKVQPAELEDSGVYFCASSQDRRRPFETQYFGPGTRLLVL.

This sequence joins TRBV7-2 and TRBJ2-5; D remains ambiguous. The CDR3 extends over 12 amino acids. The germline V gene encodes CDR1 SGHTA and CDR2 FQGNSA. Trimming cost V 5 bases and J 5 bases, with 9 bases left between them. The CDR3 reads CASSPIEETQYF. The CDR3 nucleotides are TGTGCCAGCAGCCCGATCGAGGAGACCCAGTACTTC.

The table lists this clonotype with a few counts. The chain carries TRBV7-8 and TRBJ2-3; D ambiguous. Trimming left V 5 bases short and J 0 bases short, with 18 bases between. The CDR3 is 17 amino acids. The germline gives CDR1 SGHVS, CDR2 FQNEAQ. CDR3 nucleotide sequence: TGTGCCAGCAGCCGCGACGGGCTAAAATCTAGCACAGATACGCAGTATTTT. This codes for CASSRDGLKSSTDTQYF.

This rearrangement joins TRBV7-4 to TRBJ2-1; no clear D. Germline CDR1 reads SGHVT; CDR2 reads SQSDAQ. Between the trimmed V and J ends, which lost 4 bases and 7 bases, there was a span of 14 bases. The CDR3 extends over 14 amino acids. CDR3 loop: CASSYPGFSNEQFF. The CDR3 nucleotides are TGTGCCAGCAGCTACCCGGGCTTCTCGAATGAGCAGTTCTTC.

Points on this clonotype: Germline is not matched at one junction end, which may reflect a read error. V is TRBV4-1 and J is TRBJ1-1; a possible D gene is TRBD1 (5 bases). This CDR3 spans 16 amino acids. The germline CDR1 and CDR2 sequences are MGHRA and YSYEKL. The CDR3 protein is CANSQGSQPRGTEAFF. CDR3 nucleotides: TGCGCCAACAGCCAAGGATCACAGCCCCGGGGGACTGAAGCTTTCTTT.